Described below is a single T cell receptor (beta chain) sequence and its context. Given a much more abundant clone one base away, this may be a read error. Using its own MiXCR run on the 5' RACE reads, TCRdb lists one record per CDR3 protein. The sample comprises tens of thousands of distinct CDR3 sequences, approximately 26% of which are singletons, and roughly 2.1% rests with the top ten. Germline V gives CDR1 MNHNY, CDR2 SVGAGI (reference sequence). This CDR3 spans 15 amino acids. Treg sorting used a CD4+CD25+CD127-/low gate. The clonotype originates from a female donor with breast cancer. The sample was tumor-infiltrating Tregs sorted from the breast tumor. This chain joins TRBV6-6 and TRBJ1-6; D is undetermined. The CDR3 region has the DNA TGTGCCAGCACTTCTTTGTCAGGCGTAAATTTACCCCTCCACTTT. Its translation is CASTSLSGVNLPLHF.